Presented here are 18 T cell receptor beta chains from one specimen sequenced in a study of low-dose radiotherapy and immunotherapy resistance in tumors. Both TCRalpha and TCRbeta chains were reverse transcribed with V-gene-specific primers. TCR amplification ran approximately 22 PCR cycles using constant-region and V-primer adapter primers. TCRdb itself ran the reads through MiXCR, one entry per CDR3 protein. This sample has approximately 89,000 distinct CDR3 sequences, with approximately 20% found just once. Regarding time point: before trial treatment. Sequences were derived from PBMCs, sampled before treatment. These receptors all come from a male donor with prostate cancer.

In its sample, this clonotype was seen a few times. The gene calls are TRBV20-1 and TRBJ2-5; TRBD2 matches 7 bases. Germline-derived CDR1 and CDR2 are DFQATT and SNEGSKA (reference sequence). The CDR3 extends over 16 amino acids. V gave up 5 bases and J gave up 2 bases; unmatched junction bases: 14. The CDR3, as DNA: TGCAGTGCTCGAGCGGGGAAAACCTTTTCACAAGAGACCCAGTACTTC. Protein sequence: CSARAGKTFSQETQYF.

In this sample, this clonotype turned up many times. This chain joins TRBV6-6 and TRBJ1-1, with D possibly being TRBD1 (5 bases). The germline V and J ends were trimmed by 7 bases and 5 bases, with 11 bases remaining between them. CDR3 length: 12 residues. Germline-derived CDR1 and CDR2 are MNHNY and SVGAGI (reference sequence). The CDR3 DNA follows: TGTGCCAGCAACGAGGGGTTGACTGAAGCTTTCTTT. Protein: CASNEGLTEAFF.

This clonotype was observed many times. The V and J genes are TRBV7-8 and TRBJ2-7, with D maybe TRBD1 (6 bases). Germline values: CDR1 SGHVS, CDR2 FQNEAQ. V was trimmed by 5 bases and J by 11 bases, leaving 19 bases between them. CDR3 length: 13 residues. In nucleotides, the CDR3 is TGTGCCAGCAGCACTAGTACCACAGGGATGGAGTACTTC. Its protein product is CASSTSTTGMEYF.

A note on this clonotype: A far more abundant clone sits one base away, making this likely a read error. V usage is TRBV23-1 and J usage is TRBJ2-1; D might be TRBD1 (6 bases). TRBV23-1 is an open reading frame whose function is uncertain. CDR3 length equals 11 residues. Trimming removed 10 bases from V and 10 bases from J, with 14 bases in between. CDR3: CATRQVYEQFF. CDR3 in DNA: TGCGCCACTCGACAGGTCTACGAGCAGTTCTTC.

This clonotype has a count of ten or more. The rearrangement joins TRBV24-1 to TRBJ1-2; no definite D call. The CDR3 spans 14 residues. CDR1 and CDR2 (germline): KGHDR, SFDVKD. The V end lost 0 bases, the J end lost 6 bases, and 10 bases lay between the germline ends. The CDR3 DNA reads TGTGCCACCAGTGATTTGCTTAGGAGCCATGGCTACACCTTC. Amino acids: CATSDLLRSHGYTF.

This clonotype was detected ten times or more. CDR3 in amino acids: CSARARTGDIYINPYGEQFF. CDR3 DNA sequence: TGCAGTGCTAGAGCAAGGACAGGGGACATCTATATCAACCCTTACGGGGAGCAGTTCTTC. This rearrangement joins TRBV20-1 to TRBJ2-1; 9 positions agree with TRBD1. The CDR3 has 20 residues. Germline values: CDR1 DFQATT, CDR2 SNEGSKA (reference sequence). With 1 base clipped from V and 10 bases from J, the junction kept 26 bases outside the gene matches.

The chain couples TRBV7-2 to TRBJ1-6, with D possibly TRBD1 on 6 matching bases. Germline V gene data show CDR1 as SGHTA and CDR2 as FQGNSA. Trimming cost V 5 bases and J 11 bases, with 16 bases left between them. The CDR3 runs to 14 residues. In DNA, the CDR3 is TGTGCCAGCAGCCTGGGGGGGCGCTTGGCACCCCTCCACTTT. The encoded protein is CASSLGGRLAPLHF.

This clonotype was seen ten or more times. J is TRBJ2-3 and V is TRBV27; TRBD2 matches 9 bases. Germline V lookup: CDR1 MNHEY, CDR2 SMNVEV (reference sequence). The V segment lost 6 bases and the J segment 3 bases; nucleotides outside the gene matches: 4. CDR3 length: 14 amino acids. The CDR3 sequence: CASSVSGSTDTQYF. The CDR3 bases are TGTGCCAGCAGCGTTAGCGGGAGTACAGATACGCAGTATTTT.

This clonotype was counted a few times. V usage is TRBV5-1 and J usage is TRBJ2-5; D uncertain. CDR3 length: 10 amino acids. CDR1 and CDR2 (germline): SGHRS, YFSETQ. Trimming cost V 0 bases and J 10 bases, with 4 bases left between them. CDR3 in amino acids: CASSLVFQYF. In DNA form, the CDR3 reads TGCGCCAGCAGCTTGGTGTTCCAGTACTTC.

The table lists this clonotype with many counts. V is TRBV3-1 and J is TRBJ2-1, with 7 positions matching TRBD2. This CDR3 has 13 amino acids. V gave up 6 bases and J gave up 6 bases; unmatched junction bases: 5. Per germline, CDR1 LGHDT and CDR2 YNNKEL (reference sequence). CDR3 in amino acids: CASRTGTINEQFF. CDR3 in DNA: TGTGCCAGCAGAACCGGGACTATCAATGAGCAGTTCTTC.

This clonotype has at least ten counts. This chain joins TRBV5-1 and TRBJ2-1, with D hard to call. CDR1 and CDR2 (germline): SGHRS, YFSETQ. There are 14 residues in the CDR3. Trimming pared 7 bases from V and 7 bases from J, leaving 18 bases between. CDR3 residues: CASGAESFGNEQFF. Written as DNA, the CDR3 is TGCGCCAGCGGCGCCGAGTCTTTCGGGAATGAGCAGTTCTTC. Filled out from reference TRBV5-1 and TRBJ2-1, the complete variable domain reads KAGVTQTPRYLIKTRGQQVTLSCSPISGHRSVSWYQQTPGQGLQFLFEYFSETQRNKGNFPGRFSGRQFSNSRSEMNVSTLELGDSALYLCASGAESFGNEQFFGPGTRLTVL.

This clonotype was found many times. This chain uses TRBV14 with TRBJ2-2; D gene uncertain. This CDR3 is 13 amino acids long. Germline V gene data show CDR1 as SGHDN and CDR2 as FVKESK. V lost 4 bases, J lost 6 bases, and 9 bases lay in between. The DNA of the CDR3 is TGTGCCAGCAGCCCAACGGTCCCCGGGGAGCTGTTTTTT. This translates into CASSPTVPGELFF.

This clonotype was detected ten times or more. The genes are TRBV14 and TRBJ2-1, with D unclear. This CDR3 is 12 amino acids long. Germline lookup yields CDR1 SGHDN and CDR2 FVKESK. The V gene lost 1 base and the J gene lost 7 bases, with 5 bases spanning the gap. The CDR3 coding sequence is TGTGCCAGCAGCCAAGTGTGGAATGAGCAGTTCTTC. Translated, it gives CASSQVWNEQFF.

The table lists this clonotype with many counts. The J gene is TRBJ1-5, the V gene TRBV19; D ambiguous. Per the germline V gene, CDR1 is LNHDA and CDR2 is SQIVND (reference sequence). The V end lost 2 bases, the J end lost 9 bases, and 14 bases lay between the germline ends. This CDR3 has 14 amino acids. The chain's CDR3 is CASSIQDRRGPQHF. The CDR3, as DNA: TGTGCCAGTAGTATACAGGACCGGCGGGGGCCCCAGCATTTT.

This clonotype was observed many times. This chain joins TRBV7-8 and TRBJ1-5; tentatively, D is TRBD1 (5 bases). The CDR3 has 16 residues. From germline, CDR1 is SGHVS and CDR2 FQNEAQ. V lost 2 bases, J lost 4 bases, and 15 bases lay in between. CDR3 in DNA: TGTGCCAGCAGCTTATATGGGACGTCTACTAATCAGCCCCAGCATTTT. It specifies CASSLYGTSTNQPQHF.

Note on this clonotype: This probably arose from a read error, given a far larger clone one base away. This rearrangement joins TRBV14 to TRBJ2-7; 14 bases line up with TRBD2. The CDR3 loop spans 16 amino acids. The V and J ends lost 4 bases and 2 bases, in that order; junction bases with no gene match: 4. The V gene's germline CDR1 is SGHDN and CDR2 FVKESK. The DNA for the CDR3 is TGTGCCAGCAGCCGAGAGACTAGCGGGGGGGCCTACGAGCAGTACTTC. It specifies CASSRETSGGAYEQYF. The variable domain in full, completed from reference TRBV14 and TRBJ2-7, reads EAGVTQFPSHSVIEKGQTVTLRCDPISGHDNLYWYRRVMGKEIKFLLHFVKESKQDESGMPNNRFLAERTGGTYSTLKVQPAELEDSGVYFCASSRETSGGAYEQYFGPGTRLTVT.

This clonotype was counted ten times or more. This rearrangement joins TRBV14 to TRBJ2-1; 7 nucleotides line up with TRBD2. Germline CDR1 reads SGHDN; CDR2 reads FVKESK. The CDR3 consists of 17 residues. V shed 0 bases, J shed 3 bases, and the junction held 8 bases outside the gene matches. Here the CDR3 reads CASSQDWASGFYNEQFF. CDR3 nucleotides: TGTGCCAGCAGCCAAGATTGGGCTAGCGGCTTCTACAATGAGCAGTTCTTC.

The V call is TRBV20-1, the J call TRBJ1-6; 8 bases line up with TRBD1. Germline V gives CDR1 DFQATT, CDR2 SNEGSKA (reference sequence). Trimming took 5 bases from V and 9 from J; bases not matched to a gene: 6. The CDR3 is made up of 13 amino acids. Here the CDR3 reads CSAPDRASSPLHF. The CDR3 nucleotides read TGCAGTGCTCCGGACAGGGCGAGTTCACCCCTCCACTTT.